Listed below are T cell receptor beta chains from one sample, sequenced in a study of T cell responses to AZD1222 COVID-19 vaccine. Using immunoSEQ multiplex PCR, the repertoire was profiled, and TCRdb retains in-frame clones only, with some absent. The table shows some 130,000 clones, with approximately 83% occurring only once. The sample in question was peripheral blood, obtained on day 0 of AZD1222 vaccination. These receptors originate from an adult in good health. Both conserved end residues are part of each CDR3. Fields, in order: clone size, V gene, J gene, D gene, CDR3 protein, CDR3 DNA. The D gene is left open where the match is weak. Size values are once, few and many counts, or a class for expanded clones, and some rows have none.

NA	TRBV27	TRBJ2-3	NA	CASSPRLIYYHTDTQYF	TGTGCCAGCAGTCCTAGGCTGATCTACTATCACACAGATACGCAGTATTTT
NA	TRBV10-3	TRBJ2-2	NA	CAISESVANTGELFF	TGTGCCATCAGTGAATCGGTCGCGAACACCGGGGAGCTGTTTTTT
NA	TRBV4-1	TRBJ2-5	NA	CASSQGTTSQETQYF	TGCGCCAGCAGCCAAGGGACCACATCCCAAGAGACCCAGTACTTC
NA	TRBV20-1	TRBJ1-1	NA	CSARTVPEAFF	TGCAGTGCAAGGACGGTCCCTGAAGCTTTCTTT
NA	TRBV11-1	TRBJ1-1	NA	CASRAAIQGVDTEAFF	TGTGCCAGCAGAGCGGCAATACAGGGTGTTGACACTGAAGCTTTCTTT
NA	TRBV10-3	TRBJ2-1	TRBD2	CAISPSLAGGPNEQFF	TGTGCCATCAGCCCCAGTCTAGCGGGAGGTCCTAATGAGCAGTTCTTC
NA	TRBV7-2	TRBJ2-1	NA	CASSLGGQINEQFF	TGTGCCAGCAGCTTAGGTGGACAGATCAATGAGCAGTTCTTC
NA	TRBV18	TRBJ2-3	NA	CASSPPVQSTDTQYF	TGTGCCAGCTCACCACCGGTACAGTCCACAGATACGCAGTATTTT
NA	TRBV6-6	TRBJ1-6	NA	CASSHRDALYNSPLHF	TGTGCCAGCAGTCACAGGGACGCCCTCTATAATTCACCCCTCCACTTT
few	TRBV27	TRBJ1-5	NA	CASSFGLTQPQHF	TGTGCCAGCAGTTTTGGACTTACTCAGCCCCAGCATTTT
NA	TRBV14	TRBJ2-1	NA	CASSQDVGSNEQFF	TGTGCCAGCAGCCAAGATGTGGGGTCCAATGAGCAGTTCTTC
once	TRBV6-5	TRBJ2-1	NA	CASSYGGSSYNEQFF	TGTGCCAGCAGTTACGGGGGGAGCTCCTACAATGAGCAGTTCTTC
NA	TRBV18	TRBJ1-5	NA	CASMGGPSNQPQHF	TGTGCCAGCATGGGGGGGCCCAGCAATCAGCCCCAGCATTTT
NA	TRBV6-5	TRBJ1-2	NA	CASRSTENYGYTF	TGTGCCAGCAGATCGACAGAAAACTATGGCTACACCTTC
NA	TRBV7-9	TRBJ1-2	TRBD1	CASSLGQGAIYGYTF	TGTGCCAGCAGCTTGGGACAGGGGGCGATCTATGGCTACACCTTC
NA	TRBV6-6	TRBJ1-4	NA	CASSLRTGRSTTNEKLFF	TGTGCCAGCAGTCTCCGGACTGGCAGGTCTACAACTAATGAAAAACTGTTTTTT
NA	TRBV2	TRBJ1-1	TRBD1	CASTAGGDFF	TGTGCCAGCACGGCAGGGGGTGATTTCTTT
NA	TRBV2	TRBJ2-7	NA	CASSEAWWSHEQYF	TGTGCCAGCAGTGAAGCCTGGTGGTCCCACGAGCAGTACTTC
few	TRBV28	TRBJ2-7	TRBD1	CASSRDRGLYEQYF	TGTGCCAGCAGTCGGGACAGGGGGCTCTACGAGCAGTACTTC
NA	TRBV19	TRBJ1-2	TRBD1	CASSIEGTGRYTF	TGTGCCAGTAGTATAGAAGGGACAGGGAGGTACACCTTC
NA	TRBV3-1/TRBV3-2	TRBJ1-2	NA	CASSPTPGDNYGYTF	TGTGCCAGCAGCCCTACCCCCGGGGACAACTATGGCTACACCTTC
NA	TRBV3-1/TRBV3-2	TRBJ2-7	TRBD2	CASSQAGGSYEQYF	TGTGCCAGCAGCCAAGCGGGAGGGTCCTACGAGCAGTACTTC
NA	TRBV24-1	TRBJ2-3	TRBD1	CATSDPTGQALTTDTQYF	TGTGCCACCAGTGACCCAACGGGACAGGCTTTGACCACAGATACGCAGTATTTT
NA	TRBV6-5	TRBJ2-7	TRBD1	CASSYLGQGLAEQYF	TGTGCCAGCAGTTACCTGGGACAGGGCCTTGCCGAGCAGTACTTC
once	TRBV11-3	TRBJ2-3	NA	CASSLDSVPTDTQYF	TGTGCCAGCAGCTTAGATTCGGTTCCCACAGATACGCAGTATTTT
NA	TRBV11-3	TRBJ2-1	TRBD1	CASSLEGTGGNEQFF	TGTGCCAGCAGCTTAGAAGGGACAGGTGGAAATGAGCAGTTCTTC
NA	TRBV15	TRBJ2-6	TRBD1	CATSREAGTVKFSGANVLTF	TGTGCCACCAGCAGAGAGGCCGGGACAGTCAAATTCTCTGGGGCCAACGTCCTGACTTTC
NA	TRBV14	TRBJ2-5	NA	CASSPGIQETQYF	TGTGCCAGCAGCCCCGGGATCCAAGAGACCCAGTACTTC
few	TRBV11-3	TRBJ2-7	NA	CASSLDGTGLYEQYF	TGTGCCAGCAGCTTAGATGGCACAGGACTATACGAGCAGTACTTC
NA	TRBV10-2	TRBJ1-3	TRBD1	CASARGTDGNTIYF	TGCGCCAGCGCTCGGGGGACAGATGGAAACACCATATATTTT
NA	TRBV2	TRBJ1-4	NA	CASSPWANEKLFF	TGTGCCAGCAGTCCCTGGGCGAATGAAAAACTGTTTTTT